A single sample is the source of the 12 T cell receptor beta chains below, sequenced in a study of blood T cells in healthy people across ages. For the second PCR, which ran for about 6 to 12 cycles, a sample-barcoded 5' primer and a J-beta primer mix were used. TCRdb passed the 5' RACE reads through MiXCR, listing each CDR3 protein once. The table lists approximately 820,000 distinct CDR3 sequences, around 42% of them singletons. The sample comprised blood. The origin of the receptors is a man aged 60 to 69 in good health.

V gene TRBV9 combines with J gene TRBJ2-7; 11 nucleotides match TRBD2. Judging by the DNA end, TRBJ2-5 fits better; the J call may be wrong. CDR3 size: 17 residues. In germline, CDR1 is SGDLS, CDR2 YYNGEE. Here the CDR3 reads CASSPWASGGSQETQYF. Here the CDR3 DNA reads TGTGCCAGCAGCCCATGGGCTAGCGGGGGGTCTCAAGAGACCCAGTACTTC.

The rearrangement joins TRBV20-1 to TRBJ1-5; D not resolved. Per germline, CDR1 DFQATT and CDR2 SNEGSKA (reference sequence). Trimming took off 5 bases at V and 3 bases at J, with 14 bases between the two ends. The CDR3 has 14 residues. The CDR3 region has the DNA TGCAGTGCTTCGATCAGTTCGGCCAATCAGCCCCAGCATTTT. Amino acid sequence: CSASISSANQPQHF.

The J gene is TRBJ2-3, the V gene TRBV24-1; D is possibly TRBD1 (6 bases). The CDR3 contains 13 residues. CDR1 is KGHDR and CDR2 is SFDVKD in the germline V gene. Trimming took off 9 bases at V and 2 bases at J, with 11 bases between the two ends. DNA for the CDR3: TGTGCCACCGCCAGGGGATCCACAGATACGCAGTATTTT. The encoded protein is CATARGSTDTQYF.

In its sample, this clonotype was seen once. The chain carries TRBV11-3 and TRBJ2-1; 9 nucleotides line up with TRBD1. Per germline, CDR1 SGHNT and CDR2 YENEEA. The CDR3 is 15 residues long. Losses at the gene ends were 1 base for V and 8 bases for J; bases not matched to a gene: 6. This chain's CDR3 is CASSLGGQGRDEQFF. The CDR3 region has the DNA TGTGCCAGCAGCTTAGGGGGACAGGGTAGGGATGAGCAGTTCTTC.

J is TRBJ2-1 and V is TRBV6-2 or TRBV6-3; tentatively, D is TRBD1 (6 bases). CDR3 length: 16 residues. Per germline, CDR1 MNHEY and CDR2 SVGEGT. V lost 5 bases, J lost 4 bases, and 18 bases lay in between. The CDR3 DNA reads TGTGCCAGCAGTCGCTGGACAGCGCTTTTATACAATGAGCAGTTCTTC. Translated: CASSRWTALLYNEQFF.

V is TRBV11-2 and J is TRBJ2-1; D gene unclear. CDR3 size: 11 residues. V was pared by 5 bases and J by 8 bases, with 7 bases between. CDR1 SGHAT and CDR2 FQNNGV come from the germline V gene. The DNA of the CDR3 is TGTGCCAGCAGCGACGCACATGAGCAGTTCTTC. Protein product: CASSDAHEQFF. Complete variable domain (other parts from reference TRBV11-2 and TRBJ2-1): EAGVAQSPRYKIIEKRQSVAFWCNPISGHATLYWYQQILGQGPKLLIQFQNNGVVDDSQLPKDRFSAERLKGVDSTLKIQPAKLEDSAVYLCASSDAHEQFFGPGTRLTVL.

This chain connects TRBV28 to TRBJ2-7; D uncertain. Trimming pared 4 bases from V and 3 bases from J, leaving 13 bases between. The CDR3 covers 14 residues. Per the germline V gene, CDR1 is MDHEN and CDR2 is SYDVKM. The DNA of the CDR3 is TGTGCCAGCAGTTCTCGGCTCCCGGGCTACGAGCAGTACTTC. The encoded protein is CASSSRLPGYEQYF. The complete variable domain, with remaining parts taken from reference TRBV28 and TRBJ2-7, reads DVKVTQSSRYLVKRTGEKVFLECVQDMDHENMFWYRQDPGLGLRLIYFSYDVKMKEKGDIPEGYSVSREKKERFSLILESASTNQTSMYLCASSSRLPGYEQYFGPGTRLTVT.

This clonotype was seen a handful of times. This sequence joins TRBV20-1 and TRBJ2-3, with D perhaps matching TRBD2 (5 bases). Trimming took 6 bases from V and 3 from J, leaving 16 bases between them. The V gene's germline CDR1 is DFQATT and CDR2 SNEGSKA (reference sequence). This CDR3 is 14 amino acids long. As DNA, the CDR3 is TGCAGTGCCCGGCTAGCCCATGGGACAGATACGCAGTATTTT. The encoded protein is CSARLAHGTDTQYF.

The chain recombines TRBV7-6 with TRBJ1-5; 7 positions agree with TRBD1. The CDR3 covers 19 residues. Germline V gene sequence: CDR1 SGHVS, CDR2 FNYEAQ. Losses at the gene ends were 5 bases for V and 0 bases for J; bases not matched to a gene: 16. The CDR3 region is CASSLEPGQLTYSNQPQHF. The DNA for the CDR3 is TGTGCCAGCAGCCTTGAGCCGGGACAGCTGACGTATAGCAATCAGCCCCAGCATTTT.

The gene calls are TRBV6-5 and TRBJ2-3; possible D gene TRBD1, 5 bases. Per germline, CDR1 MNHEY and CDR2 SVGAGI. The CDR3 runs 14 residues. The germline V and J ends were trimmed by 6 bases and 4 bases, with 14 bases remaining between them. The CDR3 spells CASSLGVAPDTQYF. Here the CDR3 DNA reads TGTGCCAGCAGCCTAGGGGTAGCCCCAGATACGCAGTATTTT.

The chain employs TRBV7-3 and TRBJ2-7, with a weak D call TRBD2 (5 bases). Trimming removed 6 bases from V and 3 bases from J, with 12 bases in between. The CDR3 is made up of 13 amino acids. In germline, CDR1 is SGHTA, CDR2 FQGTGA. For the CDR3, the DNA is TGTGCCAGCAGTCCGGGAATGGGCTACGAGCAGTACTTC. Its translation is CASSPGMGYEQYF.

This clonotype was counted once. V gene TRBV12-5 combines with J gene TRBJ1-2, with D unresolved. The ends were cut back, 0 bases at V and 8 bases at J, with 22 bases in the middle. The CDR3 sequence is 17 residues long. The germline gives CDR1 LGHNT, CDR2 FRNRAP. CDR3 nucleotides: TGTGCTAGTGGTTTGGTACCGAGGACCGACAAGGAGGAAGGCTACACCTTC. This translates into CASGLVPRTDKEEGYTF.